The 7 T cell receptor beta chains below come from one sample, sequenced in a study of T cell repertoires in cytomegalovirus infection. MiXCR, applied by TCRdb to the reads, yields one record per CDR3 protein. The sample carries just under 550,000 distinct CDR3 sequences, roughly 29% recorded once. The specimen was PBMCs. The receptors come from a human donor in good health (CMV status not recorded). Some clones in this sample may be carry-over from other donors' samples.

This clonotype was observed many times. The rearrangement links TRBV7-2 to TRBJ1-1; maybe TRBD1 (5 bases). The CDR3 has 15 residues. The germline V gene encodes CDR1 SGHTA and CDR2 FQGNSA. The V end lost 4 bases, the J end lost 1 base, and 13 bases lay between the germline ends. CDR3: CASSSQGLGNTEAFF. The CDR3 DNA is TGTGCCAGCAGCTCGCAGGGTCTAGGGAACACTGAAGCTTTCTTT.

The V gene is TRBV7-3, the J gene TRBJ2-1; D is unclear. Germline V CDR1 and CDR2: SGHTA, FQGTGA. Trimming left V 1 base short and J 0 bases short, with 16 bases between. The CDR3 is 18 amino acids. The CDR3 DNA follows: TGTGCCAGCAGCTTAAGCGGTCCGCGTCTTTCCTCCTACAATGAGCAGTTCTTC. It encodes CASSLSGPRLSSYNEQFF.

This clonotype was recorded at least ten times. The V and J genes are TRBV28 and TRBJ2-2; either TRBD1 or TRBD2 may fit D (5 bases each). The CDR3 covers 16 residues. V was pared by 3 bases and J by 4 bases, with 15 bases between. From germline, CDR1 is MDHEN and CDR2 SYDVKM. The CDR3 region is CASSFFGTRGTGELFF. The CDR3 DNA follows: TGTGCCAGCAGTTTCTTTGGGACCCGAGGCACCGGGGAGCTGTTTTTT. Using reference TRBV28 and TRBJ2-2 for the parts outside the CDR3, the full variable domain is DVKVTQSSRYLVKRTGEKVFLECVQDMDHENMFWYRQDPGLGLRLIYFSYDVKMKEKGDIPEGYSVSREKKERFSLILESASTNQTSMYLCASSFFGTRGTGELFFGEGSRLTVL.

The chain has TRBV4-1 and TRBJ2-3; D is unclear. V lost 1 base to trimming and J lost 2 bases, with 7 bases between them. CDR1 MGHRA and CDR2 YSYEKL come from the germline V gene. The CDR3 totals 14 residues. CDR3: CASSQVLLTDTQYF. Here the CDR3 DNA reads TGCGCCAGCAGCCAAGTCCTCCTCACAGATACGCAGTATTTT.

This clonotype was picked up a small number of times. The CDR3: CSVAEGVGYTF. CDR3 in DNA: TGCAGCGTTGCAGAGGGGGTTGGCTACACCTTC. The chain couples TRBV29-1 to TRBJ1-2; possibly TRBD1 for D (6 bases). The V gene's germline CDR1 is SQVTM and CDR2 ANQGSEA. The CDR3 extends over 11 amino acids. Trimming shortened V by 4 bases and J by 7 bases, and 10 bases separated the two germline ends.

There are many counts of this clonotype. The chain links TRBV7-2 to TRBJ2-1, with TRBD2 identical over 8 bases. CDR1 is SGHTA and CDR2 is FQGNSA in the germline V gene. There are 14 residues in the CDR3. V lost 5 bases, J lost 7 bases, and 7 bases stayed unmatched. CDR3 in DNA: TGTGCCAGCAGCCCCGGGGGGGCTTGGAATGAGCAGTTCTTC. Its translation is CASSPGGAWNEQFF.

The sample holds a few counts of this clonotype. The J gene is TRBJ1-1, the V gene TRBV7-6, with D unresolved. V lost 2 bases and J 0 bases, leaving 10 bases between the germline ends. Per the germline V gene, CDR1 is SGHVS and CDR2 is FNYEAQ. The CDR3 is 15 residues long. The CDR3 spells CASSLFGVMNTEAFF. The CDR3 DNA is TGTGCCAGCAGCTTATTCGGGGTCATGAACACTGAAGCTTTCTTT. The variable domain in full, with the rest retrieved from reference TRBV7-6 and TRBJ1-1, is GAGVSQSPRYKVTKRGQDVALRCDPISGHVSLYWYRQALGQGPEFLTYFNYEAQQDKSGLPNDRFSAERPEGSISTLTIQRTEQRDSAMYRCASSLFGVMNTEAFFGQGTRLTVV.